This record covers a single TCR beta chain. These data come from a study of early T cells in non-severe SARS-CoV-2 infection. With V trimmed by 6 bases and J by 8 bases, 5 bases remained unmatched. The CDR3 is 12 residues long. Germline CDR1 and CDR2: SNHLY and FYNNEI. One entry per CDR3 protein results from TCRdb running MiXCR on the 5' RACE reads. The sample comprises around 81,000 distinct CDR3 sequences, roughly 13% of which are singletons, and over 9.5% rests with the top ten. The TCR was taken from an adult who was a healthcare worker with PCR-confirmed SARS-CoV-2 infection or an uninfected control (not recorded which). The material sequenced was whole blood. The chain employs TRBV2 and TRBJ1-2; TRBD1 aligns across 8 bases. The CDR3 sequence is CASRFDRGGYTF. The CDR3 DNA follows: TGTGCCAGCAGGTTCGACAGGGGAGGCTACACCTTC.